Listed here are 8 T cell receptor beta chains from one sample, sequenced in a study of sequential checkpoint blockade in melanoma. Clones were sequenced by immunoSEQ multiplex PCR, and TCRdb holds only the in-frame ones, with some missing. The table includes about 30,000 clones, roughly 80% detected once. Treatment: randomized to nivolumab then ipilimumab (arm A) or the reverse (arm B). The sequencing used CD8+ T cells sorted from blood (inferred from file names), collected from a patient given nivolumab and ipilimumab in sequence. The receptors stem from a human donor with melanoma.

This rearrangement joins TRBV28 to TRBJ2-4, with D tentatively TRBD1 (6 bases). Germline CDR1 and CDR2: MDHEN and SYDVKM. The CDR3 is 11 residues long. The V and J ends lost 4 bases and 10 bases respectively, with 8 bases between them. CDR3 residues: CASSSGTIQYF. The DNA of the CDR3 is TGTGCCAGCAGTTCCGGGACAATTCAGTACTTC.

The V call is TRBV27, the J call TRBJ2-5; possibly TRBD1 for D (5 bases). CDR3 length equals 14 residues. Per germline, CDR1 MNHEY and CDR2 SMNVEV (reference sequence). Between the trimmed V and J ends, which lost 5 bases and 5 bases, there was a span of 15 bases. CDR3 protein: CASSIRESGETQYF. As DNA, the CDR3 is TGTGCCAGCAGTATCAGGGAATCGGGCGAGACCCAGTACTTC.

This chain joins TRBV29-1 and TRBJ2-5, with 14 bases that match TRBD2. The CDR3 extends over 16 amino acids. Germline V gene data show CDR1 as SQVTM and CDR2 as ANQGSEA. V dropped 3 bases and J dropped 5; count of bases not matched to a gene: 8. CDR3 sequence (DNA): TGCAGCGTTGATGGACTAGCGGGGGGATACTGGGAGACCCAGTACTTC. Its translation is CSVDGLAGGYWETQYF.

The chain uses TRBV14 and TRBJ2-1; a weak D match, TRBD2 (6 bases). From germline, CDR1 is SGHDN and CDR2 FVKESK. Trimming stripped 1 base from V and 5 bases from J, with 12 bases between. The CDR3 runs 15 residues. CDR3 loop: CASSQGPGVDNEQFF. CDR3 nucleotide sequence: TGTGCCAGCAGCCAAGGTCCGGGGGTTGACAATGAGCAGTTCTTC.

The chain joins TRBV6-1 to TRBJ2-1, with 8 bases that match TRBD2. V shed 4 bases and J 9 bases; nucleotides not matched to a gene: 11. Looked up from germline, CDR1 is MNHNS and CDR2 is SASEGT. This CDR3 comprises 15 residues. The CDR3 DNA follows: TGTGCCAGCAGTGGGGTACAGGGCGGGGGGAGTGAGCAGTTCTTC. Its protein is CASSGVQGGGSEQFF.

This clone was detected only once. The CDR3 protein is CASSLYSESYEQYF. The CDR3 nucleotides read TGTGCCAGCAGCTTATACTCCGAATCCTACGAGCAGTACTTC. This chain links TRBV7-6 with TRBJ2-7; D call uncertain. The V gene's germline CDR1 is SGHVS and CDR2 FNYEAQ. Trimming removed 2 bases from V and 1 base from J, with 9 bases in between. This CDR3 is built from 14 residues.

The gene calls are TRBV27 and TRBJ2-7, with 8 bases that match TRBD2. The junction had 7 bases not matched to a gene; V was cut back by 7 bases and J by 2 bases. Germline V lookup: CDR1 MNHEY, CDR2 SMNVEV (reference sequence). This CDR3 contains 14 residues. This chain's CDR3 is CASTPGLGAYEQYF. CDR3 in DNA: TGTGCCAGCACCCCGGGACTAGGGGCCTACGAGCAGTACTTC.

J is TRBJ2-7 and V is TRBV28; the D gene is possibly TRBD2 (6 bases). Germline V gene sequence: CDR1 MDHEN, CDR2 SYDVKM. V was clipped by 5 bases and J by 0 bases, with 8 bases between them. The CDR3 sequence is 13 residues long. CDR3 sequence (DNA): TGTGCCAGCAGTCCCGGGGGCTCCTACGAGCAGTACTTC. Translation gives CASSPGGSYEQYF.